The 28 T cell receptor beta chains in this list originate from one sample, sequenced in a study of T cells in Graves' hyperthyroidism and ophthalmopathy (dated by TCRdb to 2018 to 2020). The library was generated by multiplex PCR. This sample was sequenced with an Illumina HiSeq 2000. The TCR beta CDR3 regions were amplified from the RNA transcripts. The first round of RT-PCR for the TCR CDR3 was performed with the HTBI primer set and the Qiagen OneStep RT-PCR kit. Through fastp at Q25 and MiXCR, TCRdb rebuilt clones from the public reads, retaining in-frame beta chains. Each record represents a unique CDR3 protein, reported with the most common genes and DNA among its rows. The table for this sample lists approximately 870,000 distinct CDR3 sequences; approximately 40% of them were counted only once. The ten biggest clones cover 8.9% of the sample. The sample taken for sequencing was blood. Receptors originate from a man aged 18-30 years with Graves' hyperthyroidism.

This clonotype was seen more than once but under ten times. The V gene is TRBV20-1, the J gene TRBJ1-1, with 7 nucleotides matching TRBD1. This CDR3 contains 15 residues. Germline loops: CDR1 DFQATT, CDR2 SNEGSKA (reference sequence). V shed 6 bases, J shed 0 bases, and the junction held 10 bases outside the gene matches. The CDR3, as DNA: TGCAGTGCCCCCGTTATACAGGGGATGAACACTGAAGCTTTCTTT. Amino acid sequence: CSAPVIQGMNTEAFF.

As concerns this clonotype: A much larger clone differs by one base, so this may be a read error. V and J are TRBV12-3 or TRBV12-4 and TRBJ1-4; no definite D call. The CDR3 sequence is 10 residues long. The V gene lost 11 bases and the J gene lost 8 bases, with 9 bases spanning the gap. The CDR3, as DNA: TGTGCCGGCGGAGAGGAAAAACTGTTTTTT. Translating it yields CAGGEEKLFF.

V and J are TRBV5-1 and TRBJ1-2; D not resolved. The V end lost 4 bases, the J end lost 8 bases, and 18 bases lay between the germline ends. CDR3 length: 14 residues. The germline V gene encodes CDR1 SGHRS and CDR2 YFSETQ. The chain's CDR3 is CASSTRSSRRGYTF. The CDR3 region has the DNA TGCGCCAGCAGCACACGGTCCTCCAGGCGGGGCTACACCTTC.

This chain connects TRBV15 to TRBJ2-7, with D possibly being TRBD2 (5 bases). Germline V gene sequence: CDR1 LNHNV, CDR2 YYDKDF (reference sequence). This CDR3 comprises 14 residues. V dropped 4 bases and J dropped 6 bases, with 16 bases sitting between them. CDR3 region: CATSKSRGVGEQYF. The CDR3 bases are TGTGCCACCAGCAAAAGCCGGGGAGTGGGCGAGCAGTACTTC.

Only a few counts were recorded for this clonotype. The chain uses TRBV12-3 or TRBV12-4 and TRBJ1-3; 7 positions agree with TRBD1. The CDR3 has 15 amino acids. V shed 6 bases, J shed 7 bases, and the junction held 12 bases outside the gene matches. The CDR3 reads CASSFRRGPTNTIYF. CDR3 nucleotides: TGTGCCAGCAGCTTTAGGAGGGGGCCAACGAACACCATATATTTT.

This clonotype occurred a few times. V gene TRBV4-1 combines with J gene TRBJ1-5; tentative D call: TRBD1 (5 bases). Per the germline V gene, CDR1 is MGHRA and CDR2 is YSYEKL. The CDR3 spans 15 residues. The germline V and J ends were trimmed by 3 bases and 7 bases, with 16 bases remaining between them. As DNA, the CDR3 is TGCGCCAGCAGCCAGGGCTCGGAGGGGTTACAGCCCCAGCATTTT. This gives the protein CASSQGSEGLQPQHF.

This chain joins TRBV7-2 and TRBJ2-7, with 7 nucleotides matching TRBD2. Germline CDR1 SGHTA, CDR2 FQGNSA. The length of the CDR3 is 15 residues. The J segment lost 2 bases and the V segment lost 1 base, leaving 5 bases of the junction unmatched. CDR3 region: CASSLGGRRAYEQYF. The CDR3 nucleotides are TGTGCCAGCAGCTTAGGCGGGAGAAGGGCCTACGAGCAGTACTTC. The full variable domain, its missing parts supplied by reference TRBV7-2 and TRBJ2-7, is GAGVSQSPSNKVTEKGKDVELRCDPISGHTALYWYRQSLGQGLEFLIYFQGNSAPDKSGLPSDRFSAERTGGSVSTLTIQRTQQEDSAVYLCASSLGGRRAYEQYFGPGTRLTVT.

This clonotype was detected a few times. Here the CDR3 reads CASSFLDSTGELFF. The CDR3, as DNA: TGTGCCAGCAGCTTTTTAGACAGCACCGGGGAGCTGTTTTTT. The chain links TRBV7-8 to TRBJ2-2; D may be TRBD1 (5 bases). The germline CDR1 and CDR2 sequences are SGHVS and FQNEAQ. With 3 bases removed from V and 4 bases from J, the gap between germline ends came to 9 bases. The CDR3 runs to 14 residues.

The chain joins TRBV29-1 to TRBJ2-5; D not resolved. Trimming pared 8 bases from V and 7 bases from J, leaving 17 bases between. CDR1 and CDR2 (germline): SQVTM, ANQGSEA. The CDR3 covers 12 residues. The CDR3 DNA sequence: TGCAGCCCCCGACCGGCTGGGGTGACCCAGTACTTC. Amino acids: CSPRPAGVTQYF.

This CDR3 is CASSYEGRTEAFF. The CDR3 nucleotides are TGTGCCAGCAGTTACGAGGGGCGGACTGAAGCTTTCTTT. The chain carries TRBV6-5 and TRBJ1-1; D may be TRBD1 (5 bases). Trimming took off 2 bases at V and 5 bases at J, with 9 bases between the two ends. CDR1 and CDR2 from the germline V gene are MNHEY and SVGAGI. The CDR3 has 13 amino acids.

Ten or more counts support this clonotype. The chain couples TRBV2 to TRBJ1-4; 7 bases align to TRBD1. V lost 4 bases, J lost 14 bases, and 16 bases stayed unmatched. From germline, CDR1 is SNHLY and CDR2 FYNNEI. This CDR3 is 15 amino acids long. The CDR3 DNA follows: TGTGCCAGCAGTGTCCGCCGGGACAGTAGCGGTTTGCTGTTTTTT. It yields the protein CASSVRRDSSGLLFF.

A word on this clonotype: A read error may produce the germline difference seen at one junction end. The CDR3: CASSLHRVGELFF. In DNA form, the CDR3 reads TGCGCCAGCAGCCTACACAGGGTCGGGGAGCTGTTTTTT. This chain links TRBV5-8 with TRBJ2-2; tentative D call: TRBD1 (6 bases). The germline V gene has CDR1 SGHTS and CDR2 YDEGEE. CDR3 length: 13 residues.

The J gene is TRBJ1-4, the V gene TRBV6-2 or TRBV6-3, with a weak D call TRBD1 (5 bases). Between the trimmed V and J ends, which lost 2 bases and 5 bases, there was a span of 12 bases. This CDR3 has 15 residues. Per the germline V gene, CDR1 is MNHEY and CDR2 is SVGEGT. CDR3 bases: TGTGCCAGCAGTTACACGGGACCGGCAAATGAAAAACTGTTTTTT. Amino acids: CASSYTGPANEKLFF.

This clonotype was seen a handful of times. V usage is TRBV20-1 and J usage is TRBJ2-7, with 11 positions matching TRBD2. Unmatched junction bases numbered 3, after V lost 1 base and J lost 4 bases. Germline V gene sequence: CDR1 DFQATT, CDR2 SNEGSKA (reference sequence). The CDR3 sequence is 14 residues long. As DNA, the CDR3 is TGCAGTGCTAGAGCGGTAGCGGGAGGGTACGAGCAGTACTTC. This codes for CSARAVAGGYEQYF.

A note on this clonotype: Without the conserved terminal phenylalanine or tryptophan, this CDR3 likely stems from a read error. The V gene is TRBV19, the J gene TRBJ1-1; no definite D call. Per the germline V gene, CDR1 is LNHDA and CDR2 is SQIVND (reference sequence). The CDR3 sequence is 14 residues long. The ends were cut back, 3 bases at V and 5 bases at J, with 13 bases in the middle. The CDR3 DNA follows: TGTGCCAGTAGTATGGACGGGCTGATGACTGAAGCTTTCCTT. It yields the protein CASSMDGLMTEAFL.

This clonotype was seen many times. This chain links TRBV2 with TRBJ1-5; 9 bases are a match to TRBD1. The CDR3 loop spans 14 amino acids. J was trimmed by 1 base and V by 6 bases; bases with no gene match: 1. From germline, CDR1 is SNHLY and CDR2 FYNNEI. This chain's CDR3 is CASSGTGSNQPQHF. In nucleotides, the CDR3 is TGTGCCAGCAGCGGGACAGGGAGCAATCAGCCCCAGCATTTT.

This clonotype was seen repeatedly, ten times or more. The chain links TRBV25-1 to TRBJ1-2; D not resolved. Germline loops: CDR1 MGHDK, CDR2 SYGVNS. Trimming left V 1 base short and J 4 bases short, with 10 bases between. The CDR3 totals 14 residues. This CDR3 reads CASSESRYSYGYTF. CDR3 nucleotides: TGTGCCAGCAGTGAATCCCGATACAGCTATGGCTACACCTTC.

This clonotype was detected ten times or more. The V call is TRBV5-1, the J call TRBJ1-5; TRBD1 matches 8 bases. The CDR3 has 16 amino acids. The trim removed 4 bases at V and 1 base at J, leaving 7 bases unmatched. The germline gives CDR1 SGHRS, CDR2 YFSETQ. The CDR3 sequence: CASSLGQGSSNQPQHF. In DNA, the CDR3 is TGCGCCAGCAGCCTAGGACAGGGATCAAGCAATCAGCCCCAGCATTTT.

This clonotype was seen only once. The chain carries TRBV19 and TRBJ2-7; TRBD2 aligns across 12 bases. Germline CDR1 LNHDA, CDR2 SQIVND (reference sequence). This CDR3 has 16 residues. J lost 0 bases, V lost 8 bases, and 8 bases had no gene match. CDR3 DNA: TGTGCCAGTCGGACTAGCGGGACAGTCAGCTCCTACGAGCAGTACTTC. It encodes CASRTSGTVSSYEQYF.

V usage is TRBV7-8 and J usage is TRBJ2-2, with D unresolved. The germline V and J ends were trimmed by 5 bases and 7 bases, with 11 bases remaining between them. CDR1 and CDR2 (germline): SGHVS, FQNEAQ. The CDR3 is 13 residues long. The CDR3 spells CASSRTELGELFF. In DNA form, the CDR3 reads TGTGCCAGCAGCCGAACGGAGCTCGGGGAGCTGTTTTTT.

The gene calls are TRBV20-1 and TRBJ1-4; maybe TRBD1 (5 bases). The CDR3 extends over 14 amino acids. The V and J ends lost 0 bases and 10 bases respectively, with 15 bases between them. Germline V gene sequence: CDR1 DFQATT, CDR2 SNEGSKA (reference sequence). The CDR3 here is CSAREGGPRTKLFF. DNA of the CDR3: TGCAGTGCTAGAGAGGGGGGTCCTAGGACAAAACTGTTTTTT.

V and J are TRBV6-6 and TRBJ1-2; D unresolved. CDR1 is MNHNY, CDR2 SVGAGI, per germline (reference sequence). Trimming removed 3 bases at V and 13 bases at J, with 12 bases between. This CDR3 comprises 11 residues. The CDR3 is CASSYRAGPTF. The CDR3 DNA is TGTGCCAGCAGTTATCGTGCAGGTCCCACCTTC.

The chain combines TRBV5-1 with TRBJ1-5; no firm D call. Trimming cost V 5 bases and J 5 bases, with 14 bases left between them. CDR3 length: 14 amino acids. CDR1 and CDR2 (germline): SGHRS, YFSETQ. The DNA for the CDR3 is TGCGCCAGCAGTCCGGGCCAGAAAGATCAGCCCCAGCATTTT. It yields the protein CASSPGQKDQPQHF.

A note on this clonotype: One junction end does not reproduce the germline sequence, and a read error may be involved. J is TRBJ2-2 and V is TRBV7-2; tentatively, D is TRBD1 or TRBD2 (5 bases each). CDR3 size: 15 residues. CDR1 is SGHTA and CDR2 is FQGNSA in the germline V gene. The CDR3 sequence: CASSQDSGGSGELFF. In nucleotides, the CDR3 is TGCGCCAGCAGCCAAGATAGTGGGGGTTCCGGGGAGCTGTTTTTT.

This clonotype was recorded at least ten times. This chain connects TRBV15 to TRBJ1-1; D call uncertain. Germline V lookup: CDR1 LNHNV, CDR2 YYDKDF (reference sequence). The length of the CDR3 is 13 residues. V lost 0 bases to trimming and J lost 11 bases, with 13 bases between them. The CDR3 DNA reads TGTGCCACCAGCAGAGATCAGAACAGTCTGGCTTTCTTT. Residues: CATSRDQNSLAFF.

This clonotype was picked up one time. In DNA form, the CDR3 reads TGCAGCGTGCGAGCTGGGCAGGGGGGAGAGCATTTT. Its protein is CSVRAGQGGEHF. The chain recombines TRBV29-1 with TRBJ1-5; 7 bases align to TRBD1. This CDR3 contains 12 residues. V lost 6 bases, J lost 14 bases, and 13 bases stayed unmatched. CDR1 is SQVTM and CDR2 is ANQGSEA in the germline V gene.

On this clonotype itself: A much larger clone lies one base from this, so it may be a read error. As DNA, the CDR3 is TGTGCCAGTAGCCAGTCCCGGGACAGCTATCAGCCCCGGCATTTT. Its protein is CASSQSRDSYQPRHF. The chain carries TRBV19 and TRBJ1-5; 7 nucleotides agree with TRBD1. Germline V CDR1 and CDR2: LNHDA, SQIVND (reference sequence). This CDR3 spans 15 amino acids.

This clonotype was counted a few times. The chain is built from TRBV14 and TRBJ1-1; D not certain. CDR1 is SGHDN and CDR2 is FVKESK in the germline V gene. This CDR3 region has 13 residues. Trimming pared 0 bases from V and 4 bases from J, leaving 6 bases between. CDR3 sequence (DNA): TGTGCCAGCAGCCAAGAAATGGGCACTGAAGCTTTCTTT. This sequence encodes CASSQEMGTEAFF.